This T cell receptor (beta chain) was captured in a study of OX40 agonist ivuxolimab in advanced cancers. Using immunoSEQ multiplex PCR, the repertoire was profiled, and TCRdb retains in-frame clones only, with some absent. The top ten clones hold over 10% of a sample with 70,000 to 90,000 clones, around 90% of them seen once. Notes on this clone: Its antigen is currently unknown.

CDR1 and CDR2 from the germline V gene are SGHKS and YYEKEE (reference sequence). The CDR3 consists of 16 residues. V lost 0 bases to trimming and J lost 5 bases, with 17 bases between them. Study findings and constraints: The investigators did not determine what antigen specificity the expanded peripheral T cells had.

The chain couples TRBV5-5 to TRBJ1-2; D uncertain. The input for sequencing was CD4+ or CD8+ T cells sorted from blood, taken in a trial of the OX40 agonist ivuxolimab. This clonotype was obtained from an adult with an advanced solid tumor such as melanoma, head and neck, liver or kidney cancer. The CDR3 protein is CASSLEVPEALYGYTF. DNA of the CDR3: TGTGCCAGCAGCTTGGAGGTGCCTGAGGCTCTATATGGCTACACCTTC.